This TCR beta chain was identified in a study of cytomegalovirus exposure and HLA in healthy donors (TCRdb year 2017). For context, the study as a whole: According to an earlier analysis of a few hundred of the donors, some 180 million T cells yielded roughly 110 million unique TCR beta sequences and 250 to 350 Gb of sequence data. About 320 gigabases of sequencing data and 70 million to 100 million unique TCR sequences were included in an early release covering about 600 HLA-typed donors. The genetic ancestry cluster associated with self-reported Caucasian donors included 80% to 90% of the approximately 400 genotyped donors. The study was designed to test whether signatures of past pathogen exposure could be identified by cataloging public T cell receptors. The T cell repertoires of around 730 subjects were profiled by immunosequencing and related to cytomegalovirus serostatus. In addition to the first cohort of 650 to 800 subjects, a separate validation cohort of approximately 130 different subjects was used. The study combined high-throughput TCR immunosequencing, statistical association of individual TCRs with disease status, and machine learning to predict cytomegalovirus infection status. In a later analysis, previously published TCR beta repertoires from about 670 donors were re-analyzed and high-resolution HLA genotyping was added so that TCR occurrence patterns could be studied. In the later analysis, no new phenotypic data were used to find candidate immune exposures; instead, reliance was placed on TCR beta sequences and their occurrence across donors. To decide whether each TCR beta V gene segment behaved as functional or pseudogenic, an earlier analysis of some 580 of the donors relied on high-throughput TCR beta sequencing. Donor age, sex, ethnicity and CMV serostatus were compiled together with the repertoire data. In a later genetic analysis, genome-wide SNP genotypes for about 65% of the 666 donors were used, and that subset was treated as a discovery cohort. Every repertoire in the discovery cohort had been generated on one and the same sequencing platform. HLA typing included class I and class II loci at four-digit resolution. The number of donors typed differed by locus, with about 629-640 for A, B, C, DRB1 and DQB1, 522 for DQA1, some 570 for DPA1, and approximately 470 for DPB1. Several DR-DQ haplotypes were treated as single units for association and clustering because of strong linkage in the cohort. On average, 235,054 unique TCR beta nucleotide sequences were sequenced per donor among roughly 430 genotyped donors of the cohort, with around 19% of those sequences being non-productive. Paper-wide results and their limitations: According to a later analysis, parvovirus B19, influenza, CMV and Epstein-Barr virus appeared linked to several top co-occurrence clusters. In vitro tests confirmed that a few of the cytomegalovirus-associated TCR beta chains recognize cytomegalovirus antigens. When HLA alleles, especially DR and DQ, strongly co-occurred, TCR associations were difficult to assign to individual alleles. Linkage disequilibrium might explain the correlated functional status among segregating V segments, but an unknown experimental factor could not be ruled out. HLA typing was unavailable for some donors at each locus, so association tests used only the typed subset. A later analysis found that TCR association rates varied across HLA loci, with DRB1 alleles showing the most associated TCRs and HLA-C alleles the fewest. In a later analysis, HLA-associated TCR beta chains showed more clonal expansion and lower generation probabilities than non-associated chains that were equally common. The cohort was sequenced for TCR beta chains only, and without alpha or paired-chain data the features that could be detected were limited. In both the original and validation cohorts, the classifier was reported to diagnose cytomegalovirus status with high specificity and sensitivity. At a false discovery rate of 0.05, a later analysis linked 15,000 to 20,000 TCR beta sequences to specific HLA alleles. According to a later genetic analysis, donors in an Asian-associated ancestry cluster had fewer N-insertions in productive TCRs than the approximately 610-donor mean. Because counts were too low, about 18 rarely observed V segments, including chromosome 9 orphons, were left out of the earlier analysis of a few hundred of the donors. Immune exposure information for the cohort was limited to CMV serostatus. According to the authors, the approach could potentially be generalized to other disease states and immunological phenotypes. Roughly uniform sequencing depth across donors was assumed in presence/absence analyses, although this assumption may not hold. Across donors, most TCR sequences were observed very rarely, whereas some public TCRs were present in many individuals. An association between a missense DCLRE1C variant and V-gene and J-gene trimming of TCR beta chains was found in a later genetic analysis and replicated in an independent cohort. Most CMV-associated TCR beta chains appeared to be HLA-restricted in a later analysis, and the HLA associations seemed to be driven largely by CMV exposure. The study gave a list of 150 to 200 TCR beta chains associated with cytomegalovirus. In an earlier analysis of approximately 590 of the donors, most TCR beta V segments were observed in productive rearrangements about 90% or about 30% of the time, broadly matching IMGT annotations. A further reported finding was that TCR beta sequences accurately predicted the HLA-A and HLA-B alleles for most subjects in the first cohort. The 87-base-pair reads could not distinguish some IMGT-functional V segments, including TRBV6-2 and TRBV6-3, so those segments were excluded. A cluster of highly shared sequence variants was judged likely to be a technical artifact of the sequencing pipeline.

The library was built by means of the immunoSEQ multiplex PCR assay. For the multiplex PCR, a mixture combining 60 forward primers for TCR Vbeta segments and 13 reverse primers for TCR Jbeta segments was used. A multiplex PCR assay on genomic DNA amplified the CDR3 region of rearranged TCR beta genes. The amplified TCR beta libraries were sequenced on the Illumina HiSeq System as 87-base-pair reads. For the original study's pipeline: Across the 640 or so repertoires, a later analysis counted approximately 75 million unique TCR beta chains, around 11 million of which were shared by at least two donors. Raw reads were error-corrected and collapsed into unique sequences by a nearest-neighbor algorithm in which closely related sequences were merged to remove PCR and sequencing errors. Alignment of CDR3 sequences to IMGT reference sequences was used to assign V, D and J gene segments. For a sequence to be retained, at least a six-nucleotide match to both a V gene segment and a J gene segment was required. Rearrangements were called productive when the CDR3 lacked stop codons and stayed in frame with V and J; all others were non-productive. Following IMGT convention, CDR3 was defined as the stretch from the second conserved V-encoded cysteine up to the conserved J-encoded phenylalanine. Sequences without an unambiguous match to a single V gene segment were excluded from the earlier analysis of almost 600 of the donors. An earlier analysis of a few hundred of the donors classified V segments as functional when productive rearrangements were above 56.7% and as segregating when the standard deviation between donors was above 5%. A statistical classification framework was built for diagnosing cytomegalovirus status from the catalog of TCR beta chain sequences. In a later analysis, V and J genes were assigned by comparing TCR nucleotide sequences against IMGT/GENE-DB human TR gene sequences. A later analysis assigned CDR3 sequences and most-parsimonious VDJ recombination scenarios with the TCRdist pipeline. A later analysis defined each TCR beta chain by its CDR3 amino acid sequence plus V-gene family, and excluded reads lacking a unique V-gene family. As a way to deal with suspected cross-contamination and a sequencing artifact, a later analysis dropped 450 to 600 nucleotide sequences that were highly shared and had low generation probability. A later analysis calculated a clonal expansion index for each public chain from normalized within-repertoire ranks of inferred template counts. In a later analysis, generation probabilities were computed using a VDJ recombination model fitted to out-of-frame rearrangements, and the results were checked against IGoR. In a later analysis, hypergeometric tests were used to score TCR-TCR, TCR-HLA and TCR-CMV co-occurrence, with a repertoire-size bias correction applied to TCR pairs. False discovery rates were estimated in a later analysis by permuting HLA or CMV assignments 20 times. In a later analysis, co-occurring TCRs were grouped using DBSCAN, with TCRdist sequence similarity added in when clustering inside HLA-allele-positive subsets. Repertoires with fewer than 30,000 or more than 120,000 public chains were left out of co-occurrence clustering, as were a handful of repertoires with anomalous nucleotide sharing. TCRdb obtained this table from immuneACCESS and retained in-frame rearrangements with V and J assigned. These tables miss some clones; where compared with another copy, unresolved V genes account for less than half of the shortfall, and the remainder is unexplained. V and J calls and clone size follow that table, whereas D and trimming were derived from the DNA. The sample records 95,000 to 100,000 clones, approximately 9% of which are singletons. Around 4.9% of the sample is held by the ten biggest clonotypes.

Taken from cysteine to phenylalanine, the CDR3 has 15 residues. Solely the CDR3 DNA is kept, with 45 bases framed from the first base. The V end gives up 5 bases and the J end 2 bases, leaving 7 bases in the junction not matched to a gene. As encoded in the germline V gene (reference sequence), CDR1 is SEHNR while CDR2 is FQNEAQ. A remark on this clone: Its antigen remains unidentified. The input lacks base qualities; no much larger clone sits a single base away.

The cohort was made up of 666 healthy bone marrow donors. At the time of sampling, every cohort member was nominally healthy, though immune exposures that went unrecorded were likely present. The donor tested CMV seropositive, placing the donor among the 250 to 300 seropositive members of the cohort. Every donor gave a peripheral blood sample, and the peripheral blood mononuclear cells from that sample were used for TCR beta sequencing. The Qiagen DNeasy Blood Extraction Kit was used to extract genomic DNA from the blood cell samples. Sample: PBMCs. The rearranged chain carries TRBV7-9 and TRBJ2-7, with 9 bases aligning to TRBD1. This receptor was identified in a man aged 50-59 years in good health and CMV-seropositive. The CDR3 protein sequence reads: CASSGRQGVTYEQYF. The sequence in DNA is TGTGCCAGCAGCGGCAGACAGGGGGTCACCTACGAGCAGTACTTC.